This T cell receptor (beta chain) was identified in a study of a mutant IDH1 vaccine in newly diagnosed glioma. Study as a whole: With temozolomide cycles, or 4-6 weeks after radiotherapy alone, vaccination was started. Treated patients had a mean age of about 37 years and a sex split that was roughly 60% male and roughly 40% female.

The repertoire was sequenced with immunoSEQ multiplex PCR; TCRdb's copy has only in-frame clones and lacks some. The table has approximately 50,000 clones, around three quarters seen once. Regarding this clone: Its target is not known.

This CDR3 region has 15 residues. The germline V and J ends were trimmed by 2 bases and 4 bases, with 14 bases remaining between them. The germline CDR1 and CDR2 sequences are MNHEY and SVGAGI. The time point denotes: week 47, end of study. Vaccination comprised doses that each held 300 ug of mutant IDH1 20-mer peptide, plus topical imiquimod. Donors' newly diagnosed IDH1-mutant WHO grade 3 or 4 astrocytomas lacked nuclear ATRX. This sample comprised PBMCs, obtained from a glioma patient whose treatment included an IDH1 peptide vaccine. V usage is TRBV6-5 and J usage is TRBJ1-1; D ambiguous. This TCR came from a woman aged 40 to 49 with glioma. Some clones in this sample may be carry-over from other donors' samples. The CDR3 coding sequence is TGTGCCAGCAGTTACCAGGCGTCGGAGTTCACTGAAGCTTTCTTT. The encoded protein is CASSYQASEFTEAFF.